This passage covers 30 T cell receptor beta chains from one sample sequenced in a study of STAT5B mutations in CD4+ large granular lymphocyte leukemia. Here immunoSEQ multiplex PCR was the method, and the copy in TCRdb shows in-frame clones only, minus some. This sample carries over 30,000 clones, 80% to 90% of them seen once, and the ten largest clones take about 4.4%. The specimen sequenced was CD4+ T cells from blood buffy coats. The source is a human donor in good health.

V is TRBV30 and J is TRBJ2-1; perhaps TRBD1 as D (5 bases). The V end was cut by 2 bases, the J end by 9 bases, with 8 bases between. From germline, CDR1 is GTSNPN and CDR2 SVGIG (reference sequence). The CDR3 has 11 residues. For the CDR3, the DNA is TGTGCCTGGAGTCCCCAGGGTGAGCAGTTCTTC. It specifies CAWSPQGEQFF.

This sequence joins TRBV19 and TRBJ2-7; D uncertain. Trimming pared 3 bases from V and 5 bases from J, leaving 14 bases between. The CDR3 length is 14 residues. CDR1 LNHDA and CDR2 SQIVND come from the germline V gene (reference sequence). In DNA form, the CDR3 reads TGTGCCAGTAGTATGGGGATAGGGCACGACGAGCAGTACTTC. It yields the protein CASSMGIGHDEQYF.

J is TRBJ2-2 and V is TRBV19; TRBD2 matches at 7 bases. Trimming removed 11 bases from V and 7 bases from J; junction bases left unmatched: 7. Germline values: CDR1 LNHDA, CDR2 SQIVND (reference sequence). CDR3 length: 12 amino acids. As DNA, the CDR3 is TGTGCCGGCGGGAGCCGTAACGGGGAGCTGTTTTTT. As protein: CAGGSRNGELFF.

CDR3 residues: CASSHSPLRRTGELFF. In DNA, the CDR3 is TGCGCCAGCAGCCATTCCCCACTCAGGCGGACCGGGGAGCTGTTTTTT. The chain recombines TRBV4-1 with TRBJ2-2, with D unclear. V was pared by 3 bases and J by 5 bases, with 16 bases between. Germline V gene data show CDR1 as MGHRA and CDR2 as YSYEKL. The CDR3 runs 16 residues.

This clone was observed a single time. CDR3 nucleotides: TGCGCCAGCAGCTTGGGGGCCCAGTACCAAGAGACCCAGTACTTC. It specifies CASSLGAQYQETQYF. The V gene is TRBV5-1, the J gene TRBJ2-5; D remains unclear. Germline V gene data show CDR1 as SGHRS and CDR2 as YFSETQ. The V end lost 0 bases, the J end lost 0 bases, and 9 bases lay between the germline ends. CDR3 length equals 15 residues.

This rearrangement joins TRBV21-1 to TRBJ2-3; no check of the table's D call, TRBD2, against the DNA was made. TRBV21-1 is a documented pseudogene. CDR3 length: 17 amino acids. CDR3 in amino acids: CASSKALAGASTDTQYF. CDR3 coding DNA: TGTGCCAGCAGCAAGGCCCTGGCGGGGGCTAGCACAGATACGCAGTATTTT.

The genes are TRBV11-2 and TRBJ1-3, with 8 bases matching TRBD1. Trimming removed 5 bases from V and 2 bases from J; junction bases left unmatched: 8. Germline V gene data show CDR1 as SGHAT and CDR2 as FQNNGV. This CDR3 comprises 16 residues. This CDR3 is CASSLPQGAPGNTIYF. The CDR3 region has the DNA TGTGCCAGCAGCCTGCCCCAGGGGGCGCCTGGAAACACCATATATTTT.

This clone occurred once. The chain uses TRBV28 and TRBJ1-4; D is perhaps TRBD1 (5 bases). Germline assignment: CDR1 MDHEN and CDR2 SYDVKM. V dropped 2 bases and J dropped 0 bases, with 7 bases sitting between them. The CDR3 has 15 residues. Written as DNA, the CDR3 is TGTGCCAGCAGTTTAGGGGGATCAACTAATGAAAAACTGTTTTTT. Translated, it gives CASSLGGSTNEKLFF.

This chain uses TRBV21-1 with TRBJ2-1; whether TRBD2, the table's D call, matches the DNA was not checked. TRBV21-1 has pseudogene status. This CDR3 is 16 amino acids long. For the CDR3, the DNA is TGTGCCAGCAGCAAAGTTCTAGCGAGCTCCTACAATGAGCAGTTCTTC. Translated: CASSKVLASSYNEQFF.

This chain joins TRBV10-3 and TRBJ1-2; 12 nucleotides align to TRBD1. V was clipped by 6 bases and J by 3 bases; unmatched bases: 2. Per the germline V gene, CDR1 is ENHRY and CDR2 is SYGVKD. CDR3 length equals 14 residues. The CDR3 bases are TGTGCCATCAGGGGGACAGGGGGCGACTATGGCTACACCTTC. Translating it yields CAIRGTGGDYGYTF.

The chain couples TRBV6-1 to TRBJ2-7; 8 bases fit TRBD1. V lost 2 bases and J lost 3; bases outside the gene matches: 9. The CDR3 runs 16 residues. Germline CDR1 is MNHNS and CDR2 is SASEGT. DNA of the CDR3: TGTGCCAGCAGTGAAAATCTCGCCGGACAGGGCTACGAGCAGTACTTC. Translated: CASSENLAGQGYEQYF.

The chain links TRBV10-3 to TRBJ1-1; the match to TRBD1 covers 7 bases. The trim removed 3 bases at V and 1 base at J, leaving 2 bases unmatched. The CDR3 spans 14 residues. CDR1 and CDR2 (germline): ENHRY, SYGVKD. The CDR3 loop is CAISDRDRNTEAFF. The CDR3 DNA reads TGTGCCATCAGTGACAGGGACAGGAACACTGAAGCTTTCTTT.

The chain couples TRBV28 to TRBJ1-2, with 7 bases matching TRBD1. CDR3 length equals 15 residues. The V segment lost 8 bases and the J segment 1 base; nucleotides outside the gene matches: 10. Germline values: CDR1 MDHEN, CDR2 SYDVKM. The CDR3: CASLASGQNNYGYTF. The CDR3 DNA reads as TGTGCCAGCCTCGCCTCGGGACAGAATAACTATGGCTACACCTTC.

The chain links TRBV4-1 to TRBJ2-5; a weak D match, TRBD1 (6 bases). Judging by the DNA end, TRBJ2-7 fits better; the J call may be wrong. The CDR3 consists of 13 residues. Germline V lookup: CDR1 MGHRA, CDR2 YSYEKL. The CDR3 is CASSQGQAYEQYF. The DNA for the CDR3 is TGCGCCAGCAGCCAAGGACAGGCCTACGAGCAGTACTTC.

This clone was counted once. The chain combines TRBV11-2 with TRBJ2-7; 8 bases are a match to TRBD1. Trimming took 2 bases from V and 2 from J; bases not matched to a gene: 5. The germline V gene encodes CDR1 SGHAT and CDR2 FQNNGV. This CDR3 is 15 amino acids long. The CDR3, as DNA: TGTGCCAGCAGCTTAAGAAGGACAGGGCCCTACGAGCAGTACTTC. As protein: CASSLRRTGPYEQYF.

V is TRBV7-3 and J is TRBJ2-2; TRBD1 aligns across 11 bases. This CDR3 region has 16 residues. Germline V gene lookup returns CDR1 SGHTA and CDR2 FQGTGA. J lost 6 bases, V lost 2 bases, and 5 bases had no gene match. CDR3 bases: TGTGCCAGCAGCTTATTAGGACAGGGGGCATCCGGGGAGCTGTTTTTT. Translated, it gives CASSLLGQGASGELFF.

J is TRBJ2-2 and V is TRBV11-3; 13 bases agree with TRBD2. Germline lookup yields CDR1 SGHNT and CDR2 YENEEA. V gave up 3 bases and J gave up 4 bases; unmatched junction bases: 8. The CDR3 is 18 amino acids. As DNA, the CDR3 is TGTGCCAGCAGCTTCACTAGCGGGAGGGTCGGTGGCACCGGGGAGCTGTTTTTT. Its translation: CASSFTSGRVGGTGELFF.

This sequence joins TRBV18 and TRBJ2-3; 8 bases fit TRBD1. The CDR3 is made up of 15 amino acids. V lost 3 bases to trimming and J lost 2 bases; unmatched junction nucleotides: 4. Germline CDR1 reads KGHSH; CDR2 reads LQKENI. The CDR3 DNA sequence: TGTGCCAGCTCACCCCAGGGGGCGAACACAGATACGCAGTATTTT. This gives the protein CASSPQGANTDTQYF.

The CDR3 sequence: CASNWRSTDTQYF. DNA of the CDR3: TGTGCCAGTAATTGGCGGAGCACAGATACGCAGTATTTT. J is TRBJ2-3 and V is TRBV19, with D hard to call. The CDR3 covers 13 residues. V gave up 7 bases and J gave up 0 bases, with 8 bases separating them. The V gene's germline CDR1 is LNHDA and CDR2 SQIVND (reference sequence).

The chain has TRBV5-6 and TRBJ2-6; no firm D call. This CDR3 contains 16 residues. The V end was cut by 4 bases, the J end by 0 bases, with 11 bases between. Germline CDR1 SGHDT, CDR2 YYEEEE. The CDR3 sequence is CASSRTLSSGANVLTF. The CDR3 DNA reads TGTGCCAGCAGCCGGACCTTAAGCTCTGGGGCCAACGTCCTGACTTTC.

V gene TRBV6-5 combines with J gene TRBJ1-6, with D perhaps matching TRBD1 (5 bases). Germline loops: CDR1 MNHEY, CDR2 SVGAGI. This CDR3 is built from 12 residues. Deletions cut 4 bases from V and 12 bases from J, with 10 bases between. The CDR3 nucleotides read TGTGCCAGCAGTTCGCTCGGACAACCCCTCCACTTT. Its protein product is CASSSLGQPLHF.

This clone was detected only once. The J gene is TRBJ2-5, the V gene TRBV7-2; D uncertain. Trimming cost V 5 bases and J 5 bases, with 15 bases left between them. CDR3 length: 14 residues. The germline V gene encodes CDR1 SGHTA and CDR2 FQGNSA. The CDR3 spells CASSPPGFQETQYF. CDR3 nucleotides: TGTGCCAGCAGCCCCCCAGGTTTTCAGGAGACCCAGTACTTC.

The gene calls are TRBV18 and TRBJ1-1; no clear D. Germline loops: CDR1 KGHSH, CDR2 LQKENI. The CDR3 length is 15 residues. Trimming took off 3 bases at V and 2 bases at J, with 13 bases between the two ends. CDR3 coding DNA: TGTGCCAGCTCACCCAGCTTAGGGATAAACACTGAAGCTTTCTTT. The encoded protein is CASSPSLGINTEAFF.

V is TRBV19 and J is TRBJ1-5, with 7 bases matching TRBD1. The germline V gene has CDR1 LNHDA and CDR2 SQIVND (reference sequence). V shed 4 bases and J 0 bases; nucleotides not matched to a gene: 24. The CDR3 is made up of 22 amino acids. CDR3 in amino acids: CASSRTPITGTVSFYSNQPQHF. The DNA for the CDR3 is TGTGCCAGTAGTAGAACACCCATTACCGGGACAGTTTCCTTTTATAGCAATCAGCCCCAGCATTTT.

The chain has TRBV6-4 and TRBJ1-1; unclear D gene. V was pared by 5 bases and J by 10 bases, with 8 bases between. The length of the CDR3 is 10 residues. Germline lookup yields CDR1 MRHNA and CDR2 SNTAGT. CDR3 loop: CASSKLRAFF. CDR3 DNA sequence: TGTGCCAGCAGTAAACTTAGAGCTTTCTTT.

The chain is built from TRBV20-1 and TRBJ2-1; D is possibly TRBD1 or TRBD2 (5 bases each). V lost 3 bases to trimming and J lost 7 bases, with 7 bases between them. Germline CDR1 is DFQATT and CDR2 is SNEGSKA (reference sequence). This CDR3 region has 11 residues. The CDR3 protein is CSASRENEQFF. Here the CDR3 DNA reads TGCAGTGCTAGCAGGGAGAATGAGCAGTTCTTC.

The CDR3 coding sequence is TGTGCCAGCAGACCAGCGGGAGGGCCCAATGAGCAGTTCTTC. Protein product: CASRPAGGPNEQFF. The chain links TRBV11-2 to TRBJ2-1; 10 bases are shared with TRBD2. Germline V gives CDR1 SGHAT, CDR2 FQNNGV. The junction had 5 bases not matched to a gene; V was cut back by 6 bases and J by 6 bases. This CDR3 is 14 amino acids long.

This chain links TRBV9 with TRBJ2-3; TRBD2 matches at 8 bases. The CDR3 loop spans 16 amino acids. CDR1 SGDLS and CDR2 YYNGEE come from the germline V gene. Losses at the gene ends were 0 bases for V and 3 bases for J; bases not matched to a gene: 6. The CDR3 coding sequence is TGTGCCAGCAGCGTAGGAGAGCGGGAGTTTACAGATACGCAGTATTTT. This gives the protein CASSVGEREFTDTQYF.

The J gene is TRBJ2-1, the V gene TRBV11-2; no firm D call. The germline V gene encodes CDR1 SGHAT and CDR2 FQNNGV. V was clipped by 5 bases and J by 4 bases, with 3 bases between them. The CDR3 runs to 11 residues. CDR3 amino acids: CASSPYNEQFF. The CDR3, as DNA: TGTGCCAGCAGCCCTTACAATGAGCAGTTCTTC.

The V call is TRBV28, the J call TRBJ2-3; 14 bases match TRBD2. V lost 5 bases, J lost 6 bases, and 7 bases stayed unmatched. The germline gives CDR1 MDHEN, CDR2 SYDVKM. The CDR3 is made up of 16 amino acids. CDR3 sequence (DNA): TGTGCCAGCAGTACGGGACTAGCGGGAGTTCTCGATACGCAGTATTTT. Translation: CASSTGLAGVLDTQYF. Complete variable domain (other parts from reference TRBV28 and TRBJ2-3): DVKVTQSSRYLVKRTGEKVFLECVQDMDHENMFWYRQDPGLGLRLIYFSYDVKMKEKGDIPEGYSVSREKKERFSLILESASTNQTSMYLCASSTGLAGVLDTQYFGPGTRLTVL.